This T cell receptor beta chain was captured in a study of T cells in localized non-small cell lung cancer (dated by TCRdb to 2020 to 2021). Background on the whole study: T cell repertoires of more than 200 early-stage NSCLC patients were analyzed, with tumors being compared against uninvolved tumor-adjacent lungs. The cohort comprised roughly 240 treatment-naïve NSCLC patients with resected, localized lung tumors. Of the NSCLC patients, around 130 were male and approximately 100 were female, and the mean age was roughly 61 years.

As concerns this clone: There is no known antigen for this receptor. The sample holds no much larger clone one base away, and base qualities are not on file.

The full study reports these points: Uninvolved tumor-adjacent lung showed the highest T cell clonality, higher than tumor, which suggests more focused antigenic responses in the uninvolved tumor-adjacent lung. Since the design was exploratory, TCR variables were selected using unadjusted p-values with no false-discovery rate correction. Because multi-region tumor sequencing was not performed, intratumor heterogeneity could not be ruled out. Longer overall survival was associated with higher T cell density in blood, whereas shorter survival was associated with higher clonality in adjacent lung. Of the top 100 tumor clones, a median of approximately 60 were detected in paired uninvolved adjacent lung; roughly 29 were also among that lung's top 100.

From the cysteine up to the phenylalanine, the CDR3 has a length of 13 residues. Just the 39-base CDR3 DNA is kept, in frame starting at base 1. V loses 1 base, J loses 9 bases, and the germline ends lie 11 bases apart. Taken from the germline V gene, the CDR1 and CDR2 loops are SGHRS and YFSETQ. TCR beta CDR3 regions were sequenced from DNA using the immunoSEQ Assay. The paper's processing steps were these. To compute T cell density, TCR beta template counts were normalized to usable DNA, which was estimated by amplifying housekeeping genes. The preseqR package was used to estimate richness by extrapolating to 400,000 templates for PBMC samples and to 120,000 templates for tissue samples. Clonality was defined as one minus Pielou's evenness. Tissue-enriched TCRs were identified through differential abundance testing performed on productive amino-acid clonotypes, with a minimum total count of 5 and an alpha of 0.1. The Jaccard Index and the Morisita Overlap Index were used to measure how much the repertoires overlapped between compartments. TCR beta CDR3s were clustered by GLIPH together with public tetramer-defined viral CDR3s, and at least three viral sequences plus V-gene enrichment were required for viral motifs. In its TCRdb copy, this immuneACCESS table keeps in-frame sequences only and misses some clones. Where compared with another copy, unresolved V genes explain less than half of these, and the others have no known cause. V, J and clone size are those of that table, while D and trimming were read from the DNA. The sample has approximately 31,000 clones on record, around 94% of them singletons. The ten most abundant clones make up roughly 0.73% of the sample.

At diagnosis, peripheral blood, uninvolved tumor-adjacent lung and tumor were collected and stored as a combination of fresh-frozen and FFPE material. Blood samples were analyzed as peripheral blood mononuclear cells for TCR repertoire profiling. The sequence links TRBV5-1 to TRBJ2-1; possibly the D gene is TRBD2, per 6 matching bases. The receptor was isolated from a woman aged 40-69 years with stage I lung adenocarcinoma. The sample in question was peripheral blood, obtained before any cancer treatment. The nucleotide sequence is TGCGCCAGCAGCTTGTACGGAGGGCCTGAGCAGTTCTTC. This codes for CASSLYGGPEQFF.